This T cell receptor beta chain was identified during a study of OX40 agonist ivuxolimab in advanced cancers. Regarding the study as a whole: On average, a greater number of expanded clones characterised CD8+ T cells relative to CD4+. Near-lowest levels of clonal expansion characterized partial responders at 0.1-3.0 mg/kg. Clonal expansion by week 6 occurred in CD4+ and CD8+ blood T cells (at 0.1 to 3.0 mg/kg).

Data came from immunoSEQ multiplex PCR; TCRdb stores just in-frame clones and leaves some out. The repertoire consists of tens of thousands of clones, with around 87% occurring once and the leading ten covering less than 35%. On cycle 4 day 1 and cycle 7 day 1, as well as at baseline, blood was sampled. The germline CDR1 and CDR2 sequences are MNHEY and SVGAGI. This CDR3 region has 15 residues. J gave up 0 bases and V 4 bases, and 1 base lay outside the gene matches. Turning to this clone: Its specificity is unknown.

Sample: CD4+ or CD8+ T cells sorted from blood, taken in a trial of the OX40 agonist ivuxolimab. This sequence joins TRBV6-5 and TRBJ2-5; 11 positions agree with TRBD2. The receptor's source is an adult with an advanced solid tumor such as melanoma, head and neck, liver or kidney cancer. The DNA of the CDR3 is TGTGCCAGCAGTTCTAGCGGGGGGTACCAAGAGACCCAGTACTTC. It yields the protein CASSSSGGYQETQYF.